Listed below are T cell receptor beta chains from one sample, sequenced in a study of neurological immune-mediated disorders. Via MiXCR, TCRdb re-called the 5' RACE reads, giving one row per CDR3 protein. The sample lists about 80,000 distinct CDR3 sequences; around 4.5% were seen once. Sequencing input: PBMCs. All receptors come from a woman aged 60-70 years with multiple sclerosis. Both conserved end residues are part of each CDR3. A D gene is named only where the DNA matches it firmly. Clone size, where shown, is once, few, many, or a class for clones that have expanded.

J gene: TRBJ2-7; clone size: many; D gene: TRBD1; V gene: TRBV20-1; CDR3 protein: CSVRTGDYEQYF; CDR3 DNA: TGCAGTGTCAGGACAGGGGATTACGAGCAGTACTTC
J gene: TRBJ1-6; clone size: many; D gene: .; V gene: TRBV6-4; CDR3 protein: CASSDSQNSPLHF; CDR3 DNA: TGTGCCAGCAGTGACTCCCAGAATTCACCCCTCCACTTT
J gene: TRBJ2-1; clone size: .; D gene: TRBD2; V gene: TRBV30; CDR3 protein: CAWRERASGGADEQFF; CDR3 DNA: TGTGCCTGGAGGGAGAGGGCTAGCGGGGGGGCCGATGAGCAGTTCTTC
J gene: TRBJ2-7; clone size: many; D gene: .; V gene: TRBV3-1; CDR3 protein: CASSQRSRGSYEQYF; CDR3 DNA: TGTGCCAGCAGCCAAAGATCCAGGGGATCCTACGAGCAGTACTTC
J gene: TRBJ1-3; clone size: many; D gene: .; V gene: TRBV24-1; CDR3 protein: CATSDTRTAGNTIYF; CDR3 DNA: TGTGCCACCAGTGATACCCGGACGGCGGGAAACACCATATATTTT
J gene: TRBJ2-5; clone size: many; D gene: .; V gene: TRBV12-3/TRBV12-4; CDR3 protein: CASSPAGREETQYF; CDR3 DNA: TGTGCCAGCAGCCCGGCGGGGCGAGAAGAGACCCAGTACTTC
J gene: TRBJ2-3; clone size: many; D gene: .; V gene: TRBV27; CDR3 protein: CASSPWTVTDTQYF; CDR3 DNA: TGTGCCAGCAGTCCCTGGACGGTAACAGATACGCAGTATTTT
J gene: TRBJ1-2; clone size: many; D gene: TRBD1; V gene: TRBV7-8; CDR3 protein: CASSWGQGDYGYTF; CDR3 DNA: TGTGCCAGCAGCTGGGGACAGGGTGACTATGGCTACACCTTC
J gene: TRBJ2-4; clone size: many; D gene: .; V gene: TRBV4-1; CDR3 protein: CASSPAGRQNIQYF; CDR3 DNA: TGCGCCAGCAGCCCAGCGGGCAGGCAAAACATTCAGTACTTC
J gene: TRBJ2-7; clone size: many; D gene: TRBD1; V gene: TRBV15; CDR3 protein: CATSTRTGIYEQYF; CDR3 DNA: TGTGCCACCAGCACCAGGACAGGGATATACGAGCAGTACTTC
J gene: TRBJ2-7; clone size: many; D gene: .; V gene: TRBV28; CDR3 protein: CASSLTTIPNYEQYF; CDR3 DNA: TGTGCCAGCAGTTTAACCACAATTCCTAACTACGAGCAGTACTTC
J gene: TRBJ2-5; clone size: many; D gene: .; V gene: TRBV20-1; CDR3 protein: CSARETTGDLQETQYF; CDR3 DNA: TGCAGTGCTAGAGAAACAACGGGGGACTTGCAAGAGACCCAGTACTTC
J gene: TRBJ2-3; clone size: many; D gene: .; V gene: TRBV27; CDR3 protein: CASSFARGSSSTDTQYF; CDR3 DNA: TGTGCCAGCAGTTTTGCGCGAGGCTCATCTAGCACAGATACGCAGTATTTT
J gene: TRBJ1-6; clone size: many; D gene: .; V gene: TRBV28; CDR3 protein: CASSQGPSPLHF; CDR3 DNA: TGTGCCAGCAGTCAGGGCCCCTCACCCCTCCACTTT
J gene: TRBJ1-1; clone size: many; D gene: .; V gene: TRBV4-1; CDR3 protein: CASSPTSLNTEAFF; CDR3 DNA: TGCGCCAGCAGCCCGACTTCCCTGAACACTGAAGCTTTCTTT
J gene: TRBJ2-2; clone size: many; D gene: TRBD1; V gene: TRBV5-1; CDR3 protein: CATDRDGTGELFF; CDR3 DNA: TGCGCCACCGACAGGGATGGGACCGGGGAGCTGTTTTTT
J gene: TRBJ2-5; clone size: many; D gene: .; V gene: TRBV5-5; CDR3 protein: CASSLELETQYF; CDR3 DNA: TGTGCCAGCAGCTTGGAGTTAGAGACCCAGTACTTC
J gene: TRBJ2-5; clone size: many; D gene: TRBD1; V gene: TRBV28; CDR3 protein: CASTSLQGARETQYF; CDR3 DNA: TGTGCCAGCACCTCCTTACAGGGGGCGCGAGAGACCCAGTACTTC